The source of this T cell receptor beta chain is a study of shared clonotypes between healthy human individuals. Concerning this clone itself: Its antigen remains unidentified.

Overall study results and limits: Measured sharing among donors was expected to vary with sequencing depth.

Sequenced by immunoSEQ multiplex PCR; TCRdb stores in-frame clones only, minus some. The data hold 400,000 to 500,000 clones, with 60% to 85% observed a single time. This CDR3 comprises 15 residues. CDR1 is SGHRS and CDR2 is YFSETQ in the germline V gene. Trimming cost V 1 base and J 4 bases; bases outside gene matches: 6. The chain uses TRBV5-1 and TRBJ2-3; 7 bases map to TRBD1. The source material was PBMCs. This receptor was identified in a woman in her forties in good health. Some clones in this sample may be carry-over from other donors' samples. CDR3 DNA: TGCGCCAGCAGCTTGAGACAGGGATTGGCAGATACGCAGTATTTT. Translating gives CASSLRQGLADTQYF.